Reported below is one T cell receptor (beta chain). No antigen is known for it. The record originates from a study of CD8+CD57+ T cells in acquired aplastic anemia. Study at large: Across the sorted CD4+ and CD8+ cells, DNA amounts averaged approximately 3.1 ug. Whole-study findings and limits: Simpson's diversity of CD8+ cells was not significantly different in patients compared with controls. It was found that more than 25 CD8+ CDR3 sequences were shared between patients and controls.

The authors sequenced patients whose flow cytometry had shown CD8+CD57+ cell expansion. None of the patients had been given any therapy when their blood was sampled. Trimming removed 0 bases from V and 3 bases from J, with 6 bases in between. The CDR3 is made up of 13 amino acids. Germline V lookup: CDR1 SGHRS, CDR2 YFSETQ. Profiling of TCR beta VDJ combinations and CDR3 sequences used genomic DNA as template. TCRdb ran MiXCR on the reads and lists one entry per CDR3 protein. The data hold 150,000 to 200,000 distinct CDR3 sequences, with 40% to 55% observed a single time. The chain uses TRBV5-1 and TRBJ1-1; D unresolved. Specimen: sorted CD4+, CD8+, or CD8+CD57+ T cells (not recorded which) from PBMCs. The clonotype was recovered from a human donor with aplastic anemia. For the CDR3, the DNA is TGCGCCAGCAGCTTGGCCACTGACACTGAAGCTTTCTTT. Its protein is CASSLATDTEAFF.